This TCR beta chain was observed in a study of CD4 T cells in relation to SARS-CoV-2 and coronaviruses. In the study overall: Of the patients, roughly eight were male, a few female, two Hispanic. General study results and limits: Memory recall responses, not primary responses primed in culture, are what the assay detects. Each donor contributed either pre-pandemic or post-infection samples, not both.

Sequencing was performed with immunoSEQ multiplex PCR; in TCRdb, only in-frame clones are kept and a portion is missing. Among fewer than 35,000 clones, roughly four fifths were seen once, and the ten largest hold around 3%. V lost 6 bases to trimming and J lost 2 bases; unmatched junction nucleotides: 9. CDR1 and CDR2 (germline): SGHTA, FQGNSA. The CDR3 length is 15 residues. In regard to this clone: Antigen unknown.

Naive or memory CD4+ cells were cultured 1:1 with T cell-depleted PBMCs plus CEF. The sample comprised memory CD4+ T cells from PBMCs, cultured in vitro. The gene calls are TRBV7-2 and TRBJ2-7; 8 bases are a match to TRBD1. This receptor was taken from an adult with COVID-19. CDR3 sequence: CASRYDRGAAYEQYF. DNA for the CDR3: TGTGCCAGCAGATATGACAGGGGTGCGGCCTACGAGCAGTACTTC.